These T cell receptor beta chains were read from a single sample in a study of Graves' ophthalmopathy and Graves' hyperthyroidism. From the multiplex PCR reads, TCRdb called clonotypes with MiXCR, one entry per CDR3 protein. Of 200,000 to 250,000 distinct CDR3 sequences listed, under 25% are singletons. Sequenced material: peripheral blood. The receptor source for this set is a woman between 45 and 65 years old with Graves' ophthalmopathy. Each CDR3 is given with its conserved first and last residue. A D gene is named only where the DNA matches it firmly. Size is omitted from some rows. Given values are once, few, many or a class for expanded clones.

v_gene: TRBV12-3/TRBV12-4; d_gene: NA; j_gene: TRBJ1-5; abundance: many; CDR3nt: TGTGCCAGCAGTTTTTGGGGGGGCAATCAGCCCCAGCATTTT; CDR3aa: CASSFWGGNQPQHF
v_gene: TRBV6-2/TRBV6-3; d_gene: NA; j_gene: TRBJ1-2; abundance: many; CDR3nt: TGTGCCAGCAGCCGTGGACAAAACTATGGCTACACCTTC; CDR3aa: CASSRGQNYGYTF
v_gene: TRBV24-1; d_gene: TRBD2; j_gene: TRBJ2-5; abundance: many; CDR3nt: TGTGCCACCAGTGATCCAATGACTAGCGGACAAGAGACCCAGTACTTC; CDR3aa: CATSDPMTSGQETQYF
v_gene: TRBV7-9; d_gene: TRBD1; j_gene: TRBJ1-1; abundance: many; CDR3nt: TGTGCCAGCAGCTTCGGGGACAGGGCTGGCACTGAAGCTTTCTTT; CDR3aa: CASSFGDRAGTEAFF
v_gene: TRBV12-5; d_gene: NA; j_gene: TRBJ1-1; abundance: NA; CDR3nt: TGTGCTAGTGGTTTGGAGGGTATCCGCACTGAAGCTTTCTTT; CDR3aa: CASGLEGIRTEAFF
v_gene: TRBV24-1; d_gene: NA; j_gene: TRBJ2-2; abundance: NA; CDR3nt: TGTGCCACCAGTGATTTATACACAGCGAACACCGGGGAGCTGTTTTTT; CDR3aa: CATSDLYTANTGELFF
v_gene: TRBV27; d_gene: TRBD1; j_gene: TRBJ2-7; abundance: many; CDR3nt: TGTGCCAGCAGAGAGACAGGGGGCTTGTACGAGCAGTACTTC; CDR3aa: CASRETGGLYEQYF
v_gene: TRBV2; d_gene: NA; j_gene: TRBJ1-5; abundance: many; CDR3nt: TGTGCCAGCAGTGAAAGTCATAGCAATCAGCCCCAGCATTTT; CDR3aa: CASSESHSNQPQHF
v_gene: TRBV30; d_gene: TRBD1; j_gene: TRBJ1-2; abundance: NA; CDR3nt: TGTGCCTGGAGTGTTGACAGGGAGTATGGCTACACCTTC; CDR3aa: CAWSVDREYGYTF
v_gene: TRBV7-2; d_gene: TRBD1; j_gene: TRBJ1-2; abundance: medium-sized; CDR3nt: TGTGCCAGCAGCCCTCGGACAGGGCACGGCTACACCTTC; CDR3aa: CASSPRTGHGYTF
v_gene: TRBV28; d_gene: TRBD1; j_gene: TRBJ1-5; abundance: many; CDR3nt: TGTGCCAGCAGCCGGACAGGTAGCAATCAGCCCCAGCATTTT; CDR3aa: CASSRTGSNQPQHF
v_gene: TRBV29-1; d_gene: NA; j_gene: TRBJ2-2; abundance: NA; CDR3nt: TGCAGCGTTGGGGAGGGGGATGTGGAGCTGTTTTTT; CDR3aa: CSVGEGDVELFF
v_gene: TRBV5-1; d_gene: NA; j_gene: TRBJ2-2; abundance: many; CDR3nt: TGCGCCAGCAGCTCAGATCGGGGCACCGGGGAGCTGTTTTTT; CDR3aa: CASSSDRGTGELFF
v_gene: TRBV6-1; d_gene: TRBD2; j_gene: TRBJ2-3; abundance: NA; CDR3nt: TGTGCCAGGGGGGGGCCAGCGGGAGTGGGCACAGATACGCAGTATTTT; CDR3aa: CARGGPAGVGTDTQYF
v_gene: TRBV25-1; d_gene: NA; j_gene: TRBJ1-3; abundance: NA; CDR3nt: TGTGCCAGCATCCCCGGGACAGGAAACACCATATATTTT; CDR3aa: CASIPGTGNTIYF
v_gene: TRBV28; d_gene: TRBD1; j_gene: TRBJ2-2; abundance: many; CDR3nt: TGTGCCAGCAGTCCGCCCACAGGGGTACCGAACACCGGGGAGCTGTTTTTT; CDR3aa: CASSPPTGVPNTGELFF
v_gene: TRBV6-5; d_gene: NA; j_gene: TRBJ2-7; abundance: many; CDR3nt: TGTGCCAGCAGTTACGGTATTCGAGCCTACGAGCAGTACTTC; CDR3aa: CASSYGIRAYEQYF
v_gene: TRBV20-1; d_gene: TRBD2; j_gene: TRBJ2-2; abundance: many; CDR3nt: TGCAGTGCTAGAGATCCCGGACTAGGTGATTCCGGGGAGCTGTTTTTT; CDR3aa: CSARDPGLGDSGELFF
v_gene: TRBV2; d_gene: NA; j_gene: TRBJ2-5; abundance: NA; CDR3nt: TGTGCCAGCAGTTTAGGGTTACTAAAAGAGACCCAGTACTTC; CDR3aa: CASSLGLLKETQYF
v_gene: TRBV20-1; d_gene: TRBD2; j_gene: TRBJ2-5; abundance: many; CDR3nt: TGCAGTGCTAGCCAACTAGCGCAAGAGACCCAGTACTTC; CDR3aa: CSASQLAQETQYF
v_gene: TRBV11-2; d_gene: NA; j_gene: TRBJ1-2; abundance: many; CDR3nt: TGTGCCAGCAGCCCAGAGGCCCCAGGTGTTAACTATGGCTACACCTTC; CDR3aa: CASSPEAPGVNYGYTF
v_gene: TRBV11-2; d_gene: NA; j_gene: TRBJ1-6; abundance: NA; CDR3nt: TGTGCCAGCAGCTTAGATCGAACAAATTCACCCCTCCACTTT; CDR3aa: CASSLDRTNSPLHF
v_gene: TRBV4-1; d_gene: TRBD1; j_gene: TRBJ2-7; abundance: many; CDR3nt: TGCGCCAGCAGCCAAGATTGGACAGGGGGCTACGAGCAGTACTTC; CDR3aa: CASSQDWTGGYEQYF
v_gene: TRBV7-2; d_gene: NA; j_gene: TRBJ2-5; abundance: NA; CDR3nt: TGTGCCAGCAGCCTACTAGTACAAGAGACCCAGTACTTC; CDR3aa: CASSLLVQETQYF
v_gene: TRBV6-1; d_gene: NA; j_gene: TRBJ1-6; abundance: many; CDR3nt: TGTGCCAGCAGCCCAACAGGGCCACCCCTCCACTTT; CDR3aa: CASSPTGPPLHF
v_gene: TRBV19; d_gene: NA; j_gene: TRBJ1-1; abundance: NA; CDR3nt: TGTGCCAGTAGTATGGGCCAGTACACTGAAGCTTTCTTT; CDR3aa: CASSMGQYTEAFF
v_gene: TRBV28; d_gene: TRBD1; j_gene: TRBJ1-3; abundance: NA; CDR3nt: TGTGCCAGCAGGGGACAGGGTAAAGACACCATATATTTT; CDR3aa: CASRGQGKDTIYF
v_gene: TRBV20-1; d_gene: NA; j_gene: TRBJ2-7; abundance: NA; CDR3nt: TGCAGCGTCCGGAAGGGGTTCTACGAGCAGTACTTC; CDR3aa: CSVRKGFYEQYF
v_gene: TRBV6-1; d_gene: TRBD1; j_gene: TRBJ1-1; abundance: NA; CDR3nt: TGTGCCAGCAGTATTGACAGGGCCCACACTGAAGCTTTCTTT; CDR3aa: CASSIDRAHTEAFF
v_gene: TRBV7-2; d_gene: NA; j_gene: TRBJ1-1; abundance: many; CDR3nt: TGTGCCAGCAGCCGAATGGCGTCAGATGAAGCTTTCTTT; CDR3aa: CASSRMASDEAFF
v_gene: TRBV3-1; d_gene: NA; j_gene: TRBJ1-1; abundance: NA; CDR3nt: TGTGCCAGCAGCCTAGACATGGGAGACACTGAAGCTTTCTTT; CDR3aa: CASSLDMGDTEAFF
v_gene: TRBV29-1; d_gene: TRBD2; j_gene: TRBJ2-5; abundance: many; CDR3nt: TGCAGCCACGGGACTAGCGGTTCCCAAGAGACCCAGTACTTC; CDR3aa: CSHGTSGSQETQYF
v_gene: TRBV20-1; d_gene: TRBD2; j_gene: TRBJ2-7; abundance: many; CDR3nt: TGCAGTGCCCCGAGGACTAGCGGGAGTGACGAGCAGTACTTC; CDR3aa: CSAPRTSGSDEQYF